The rows below give T cell receptor beta chains drawn from one sample of a study of cytomegalovirus exposure and HLA in healthy donors. The method was immunoSEQ multiplex PCR; TCRdb's version includes in-frame clones alone and lacks a portion of them. This sample has 140,000 to 150,000 clones, with around 75% found just once. The material sequenced was PBMCs. The source of these receptors is a woman in her 40s in good health and CMV-seronegative. CDR3s include the opening cysteine and the closing phenylalanine or tryptophan. A D gene is named only where the DNA matches it firmly. The listing skips clone size in some rows; elsewhere it reads once, few, many or a size class.

cdr3_nt: TGTGCCAGCAGCCTAGACAGGGTCAATGAGCAGTTCTTC; cdr3_aa: CASSLDRVNEQFF; j_call: TRBJ2-1; clone_size: -; cdr3_length: 13; v_call: TRBV13; d_call: TRBD1
cdr3_nt: TGTGCCAGCAGTGCGGACAGTCATATTGGCACTGAAGCTTTCTTT; cdr3_aa: CASSADSHIGTEAFF; j_call: TRBJ1-1; clone_size: -; cdr3_length: 15; v_call: TRBV2; d_call: -
cdr3_nt: TGTGCCAGCAGTTTGAGCCCCTTCTGGGCAAATGAGCAGTTCTTC; cdr3_aa: CASSLSPFWANEQFF; j_call: TRBJ2-1; clone_size: -; cdr3_length: 15; v_call: TRBV27; d_call: -
cdr3_nt: TGTGCCAGCAGCCGAGGGGGGGCTGAAGCTTTCTTT; cdr3_aa: CASSRGGAEAFF; j_call: TRBJ1-1; clone_size: -; cdr3_length: 12; v_call: TRBV7-8; d_call: -
cdr3_nt: TGTGCCAGCAGGAAGACTAGTAGCAGTGAGCAGTTCTTC; cdr3_aa: CASRKTSSSEQFF; j_call: TRBJ2-1; clone_size: few; cdr3_length: 13; v_call: TRBV6-1; d_call: -
cdr3_nt: TGTGCCTGGAGTGTCCCCCTGGAGGAGAAGCAGTTCTTC; cdr3_aa: CAWSVPLEEKQFF; j_call: TRBJ2-1; clone_size: -; cdr3_length: 13; v_call: TRBV30; d_call: -
cdr3_nt: TGTGCCAGTAGACCAAGGGGGACAGGTGGCGATGAGCAGTTCTTC; cdr3_aa: CASRPRGTGGDEQFF; j_call: TRBJ2-1; clone_size: -; cdr3_length: 15; v_call: TRBV19; d_call: TRBD1
cdr3_nt: TGTTCCAGCAGCTTAGAGGGGGAGAGTTCACCCCTCCACTTT; cdr3_aa: CSSSLEGESSPLHF; j_call: TRBJ1-6; clone_size: -; cdr3_length: 14; v_call: TRBV7-9; d_call: -
cdr3_nt: TGTGCCAGCAGCTTGGGACAGCCCTACGAGCAGTACTTC; cdr3_aa: CASSLGQPYEQYF; j_call: TRBJ2-7; clone_size: -; cdr3_length: 13; v_call: TRBV7-2; d_call: TRBD1
cdr3_nt: TGTGCTAGTGGTTTGGGGCTAGCCACGGGGGAGCTGTTTTTT; cdr3_aa: CASGLGLATGELFF; j_call: TRBJ2-2; clone_size: -; cdr3_length: 14; v_call: TRBV12-5; d_call: -
cdr3_nt: TGTGCCACCAGCACCCCTACGAGAGACTATGGCTACACCTTC; cdr3_aa: CATSTPTRDYGYTF; j_call: TRBJ1-2; clone_size: -; cdr3_length: 14; v_call: TRBV15; d_call: -
cdr3_nt: TGTGCCAGCTCACCGGGGCAGCTAAACTATGGCTACACCTTC; cdr3_aa: CASSPGQLNYGYTF; j_call: TRBJ1-2; clone_size: -; cdr3_length: 14; v_call: TRBV18; d_call: -
cdr3_nt: TGTGCCACCGCGACAGGGGCAACTAATGAAAAACTGTTTTTT; cdr3_aa: CATATGATNEKLFF; j_call: TRBJ1-4; clone_size: -; cdr3_length: 14; v_call: TRBV2; d_call: TRBD1
cdr3_nt: TGTGCCAGCAGCTTGGGCGGGACAGAACAAGAGACCCAGTACTTC; cdr3_aa: CASSLGGTEQETQYF; j_call: TRBJ2-5; clone_size: -; cdr3_length: 15; v_call: TRBV7-6; d_call: -
cdr3_nt: TGTGCCAGCAGCTTGGAAGGGACAGGAGTCTCCTACAATGAGCAGTTCTTC; cdr3_aa: CASSLEGTGVSYNEQFF; j_call: TRBJ2-1; clone_size: few; cdr3_length: 17; v_call: TRBV5-6; d_call: TRBD1
cdr3_nt: TGTGCCAGCAGTTACCGGGGACAGGGGGCCTATGGCTACACCTTC; cdr3_aa: CASSYRGQGAYGYTF; j_call: TRBJ1-2; clone_size: -; cdr3_length: 15; v_call: TRBV6-5; d_call: TRBD1
cdr3_nt: TGTGCCAGCAGTTCAGGACAGGGGGCCTACGAGCAGTACTTC; cdr3_aa: CASSSGQGAYEQYF; j_call: TRBJ2-7; clone_size: once; cdr3_length: 14; v_call: TRBV27; d_call: TRBD1
cdr3_nt: TGTGCCATCAGGGGACAGCTAAGCTCCTACAATGAGCAGTTCTTC; cdr3_aa: CAIRGQLSSYNEQFF; j_call: TRBJ2-1; clone_size: -; cdr3_length: 15; v_call: TRBV10-3; d_call: TRBD1
cdr3_nt: TGTGCCAGCAGCTTAGAGCGGTTGGAAATTCAGCCCCAGCATTTT; cdr3_aa: CASSLERLEIQPQHF; j_call: TRBJ1-5; clone_size: -; cdr3_length: 15; v_call: TRBV7-8; d_call: -
cdr3_nt: TGTGCTAGTGGTTGGGGGGCGGGAGGGGCGGAGACCCAGTACTTC; cdr3_aa: CASGWGAGGAETQYF; j_call: TRBJ2-5; clone_size: once; cdr3_length: 15; v_call: TRBV12-5; d_call: TRBD2
cdr3_nt: TGTGCCAGCCTTGGGGAGGTTTGGGACGAGCAGTACTTC; cdr3_aa: CASLGEVWDEQYF; j_call: TRBJ2-7; clone_size: -; cdr3_length: 13; v_call: TRBV6-5; d_call: -
cdr3_nt: TGTGCCAGCAGTGAATATGAGGGCCATGGCTACACCTTC; cdr3_aa: CASSEYEGHGYTF; j_call: TRBJ1-2; clone_size: -; cdr3_length: 13; v_call: TRBV25-1; d_call: -
cdr3_nt: TGCGCCAGCAGCTCCACAGGGACAGGGCCGGAGACCCAGTACTTC; cdr3_aa: CASSSTGTGPETQYF; j_call: TRBJ2-5; clone_size: -; cdr3_length: 15; v_call: TRBV5-1; d_call: TRBD1
cdr3_nt: TGCGCCAGCAGACAGGGGGCTAATCAGCCCCAGCATTTT; cdr3_aa: CASRQGANQPQHF; j_call: TRBJ1-5; clone_size: -; cdr3_length: 13; v_call: TRBV5-1; d_call: TRBD1
cdr3_nt: TGTGCCAGCAGCTTAGGGCAGGCCGAGCAGTACTTC; cdr3_aa: CASSLGQAEQYF; j_call: TRBJ2-7; clone_size: few; cdr3_length: 12; v_call: TRBV11-1; d_call: -
cdr3_nt: TGTGCCAGCAGTTACTCGCCAGGGATGAACACTGAAGCTTTCTTT; cdr3_aa: CASSYSPGMNTEAFF; j_call: TRBJ1-1; clone_size: -; cdr3_length: 15; v_call: TRBV6-5; d_call: -
cdr3_nt: TGTGCCAGCAGAACCTCAGGGGGCCAGCCCCAGCATTTT; cdr3_aa: CASRTSGGQPQHF; j_call: TRBJ1-5; clone_size: -; cdr3_length: 13; v_call: TRBV21-1; d_call: -
cdr3_nt: TGTGCCAGCAGCAAAGAGGCCCCACAGGGTCGAAGCTCTGGGGCCAACGTCCTGACTTTC; cdr3_aa: CASSKEAPQGRSSGANVLTF; j_call: TRBJ2-6; clone_size: -; cdr3_length: 20; v_call: TRBV21-1; d_call: -
cdr3_nt: TGCGCCAGCAGCCAAGAGGGGCGGGGATCCATGAGCACGTTCTTC; cdr3_aa: CASSQEGRGSMSTFF; j_call: TRBJ2-1; clone_size: -; cdr3_length: 15; v_call: TRBV4-1; d_call: -
cdr3_nt: TGTGCCAGCAGCTTGAGACAGGAGGACACTGAAGCTTTCTTT; cdr3_aa: CASSLRQEDTEAFF; j_call: TRBJ1-1; clone_size: -; cdr3_length: 14; v_call: TRBV11-3; d_call: -
cdr3_nt: TGTGCCAGCAGAATAGACAGATACACTGAAGCTTTCTTT; cdr3_aa: CASRIDRYTEAFF; j_call: TRBJ1-1; clone_size: few; cdr3_length: 13; v_call: TRBV5-6; d_call: -
cdr3_nt: TGTGCCAGCAGTGAACAGGGGGGCGCCCAGCCCCAGCATTTT; cdr3_aa: CASSEQGGAQPQHF; j_call: TRBJ1-5; clone_size: -; cdr3_length: 14; v_call: TRBV2; d_call: TRBD1
cdr3_nt: TGCGCCAGCAGCCCCCTAGCGGGGCGCACAGATACGCAGTATTTT; cdr3_aa: CASSPLAGRTDTQYF; j_call: TRBJ2-3; clone_size: once; cdr3_length: 15; v_call: TRBV5-1; d_call: TRBD2
cdr3_nt: TGTGCCAGCTCACGATCCTCCCACCGCGGCAATCAGCCCCAGCATTTT; cdr3_aa: CASSRSSHRGNQPQHF; j_call: TRBJ1-5; clone_size: -; cdr3_length: 16; v_call: TRBV18; d_call: -
cdr3_nt: TGCGCCAGCAGCTCGGAGGGGTACGAGCAGTACTTC; cdr3_aa: CASSSEGYEQYF; j_call: TRBJ2-7; clone_size: -; cdr3_length: 12; v_call: TRBV5-1; d_call: -
cdr3_nt: TGTGCCAGTTCCACAGGGTACTATGGCTACACCTTC; cdr3_aa: CASSTGYYGYTF; j_call: TRBJ1-2; clone_size: -; cdr3_length: 12; v_call: TRBV6-5; d_call: -
cdr3_nt: TGTGCCATCAGTGAGGACAGGACCACTGAAGCTTTCTTT; cdr3_aa: CAISEDRTTEAFF; j_call: TRBJ1-1; clone_size: -; cdr3_length: 13; v_call: TRBV10-3; d_call: -
cdr3_nt: TGTGCCAGCAGCGTACTAGCGGGAGCCTACAATGAGCAGTTCTTC; cdr3_aa: CASSVLAGAYNEQFF; j_call: TRBJ2-1; clone_size: -; cdr3_length: 15; v_call: TRBV11-2; d_call: TRBD2
cdr3_nt: TGTGCCTGGAGTCTTGCGCGCTATGGCTACACCTTC; cdr3_aa: CAWSLARYGYTF; j_call: TRBJ1-2; clone_size: -; cdr3_length: 12; v_call: TRBV30; d_call: -
cdr3_nt: TGTGCCAGCAGTTTAAATTACGAGCAGTACTTC; cdr3_aa: CASSLNYEQYF; j_call: TRBJ2-7; clone_size: -; cdr3_length: 11; v_call: TRBV6-1; d_call: -
cdr3_nt: TGTGCCAGCAGCTTGGCTGGGGGAGGGCAGCCCCAGCATTTT; cdr3_aa: CASSLAGGGQPQHF; j_call: TRBJ1-5; clone_size: -; cdr3_length: 14; v_call: TRBV5-6; d_call: -
cdr3_nt: TGCGCCAGCAGCTTGGCCGGGACAACGGGCTCCGAGCAGTACTTC; cdr3_aa: CASSLAGTTGSEQYF; j_call: TRBJ2-7; clone_size: once; cdr3_length: 15; v_call: TRBV5-1; d_call: -
cdr3_nt: TGTGCCAGCAGTTCGATCACGCATAGCGGTCCGGGGGGCACAGATACGCAGTATTTT; cdr3_aa: CASSSITHSGPGGTDTQYF; j_call: TRBJ2-3; clone_size: once; cdr3_length: 19; v_call: TRBV27; d_call: -
cdr3_nt: TGTGCCAGCTCTTTGGGCAGACAAGAGACCCAGTACTTC; cdr3_aa: CASSLGRQETQYF; j_call: TRBJ2-5; clone_size: -; cdr3_length: 13; v_call: TRBV18; d_call: -
cdr3_nt: TGTGCCAGCAAAAAAGAAGCGGAGAACACCGGGGAGCTGTTTTTT; cdr3_aa: CASKKEAENTGELFF; j_call: TRBJ2-2; clone_size: few; cdr3_length: 15; v_call: TRBV2; d_call: -
cdr3_nt: TGCAGCGCCCCGCAATCGGGACAGGGGTTTCAGGACTATGGCTACACCTTC; cdr3_aa: CSAPQSGQGFQDYGYTF; j_call: TRBJ1-2; clone_size: -; cdr3_length: 17; v_call: TRBV29-1; d_call: TRBD1
cdr3_nt: TGTGCCAGCAGTTCCCGGACAGATAACACCGGGGAGCTGTTTTTT; cdr3_aa: CASSSRTDNTGELFF; j_call: TRBJ2-2; clone_size: few; cdr3_length: 15; v_call: TRBV6-5; d_call: -
cdr3_nt: TGTGCCAGCAGTAACAGCCCCTCTGGGGCCAACGTCCTGACTTTC; cdr3_aa: CASSNSPSGANVLTF; j_call: TRBJ2-6; clone_size: -; cdr3_length: 15; v_call: TRBV2; d_call: -
cdr3_nt: TGTGCCATCAGTGAGTCAGGCCAGGGTAAGGCTAAGCCCCAGCATTTT; cdr3_aa: CAISESGQGKAKPQHF; j_call: TRBJ1-5; clone_size: few; cdr3_length: 16; v_call: TRBV10-3; d_call: -
cdr3_nt: TGTTCCAGCACCCCAGGGCTTCGGGAGCAGTTCTTC; cdr3_aa: CSSTPGLREQFF; j_call: TRBJ2-1; clone_size: few; cdr3_length: 12; v_call: TRBV7-9; d_call: -
cdr3_nt: TGTGCCAGCAGCCTCTGGACAGGGGCCCCCTACGAGCAGTACTTC; cdr3_aa: CASSLWTGAPYEQYF; j_call: TRBJ2-7; clone_size: once; cdr3_length: 15; v_call: TRBV5-6; d_call: TRBD1